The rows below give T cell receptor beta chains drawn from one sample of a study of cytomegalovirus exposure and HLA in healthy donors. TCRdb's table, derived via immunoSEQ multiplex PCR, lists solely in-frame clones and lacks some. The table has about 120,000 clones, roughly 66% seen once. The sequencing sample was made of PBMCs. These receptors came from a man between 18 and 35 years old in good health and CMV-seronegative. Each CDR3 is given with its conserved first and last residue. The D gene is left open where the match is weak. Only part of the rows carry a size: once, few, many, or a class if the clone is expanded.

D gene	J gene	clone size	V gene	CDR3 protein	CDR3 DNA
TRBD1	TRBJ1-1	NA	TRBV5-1	CASSATGDTEAFF	TGCGCCAGCAGCGCCACAGGGGACACTGAAGCTTTCTTT
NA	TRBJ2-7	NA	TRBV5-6	CASSFPGAGEQYF	TGTGCCAGCAGCTTCCCAGGGGCCGGAGAGCAGTACTTC
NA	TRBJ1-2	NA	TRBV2	CASSERSYRYGYTF	TGTGCCAGCAGTGAAAGATCCTACCGGTATGGCTACACCTTC
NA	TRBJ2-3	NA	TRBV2	CASSDFLGSWGGTDTQYF	TGTGCCAGCAGCGACTTCCTGGGGTCATGGGGGGGCACAGATACGCAGTATTTT
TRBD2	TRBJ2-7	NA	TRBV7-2	CASRSAGPSYEQYF	TGTGCCAGCAGGTCAGCGGGACCATCCTACGAGCAGTACTTC
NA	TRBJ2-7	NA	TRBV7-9	CASSSRDFSYEQYF	TGTGCCAGCAGCTCCCGGGACTTTTCCTACGAGCAGTACTTC
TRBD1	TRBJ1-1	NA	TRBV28	CASRPHTGGHWNTEAFF	TGTGCCAGCAGGCCCCACACAGGGGGCCATTGGAACACTGAAGCTTTCTTT
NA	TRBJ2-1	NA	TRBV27	CASSPQYNEQFF	TGTGCCAGCAGCCCACAGTACAATGAGCAGTTCTTC
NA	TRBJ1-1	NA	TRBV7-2	CASSPETGEAFF	TGTGCCAGCAGCCCAGAGACAGGTGAAGCTTTCTTT
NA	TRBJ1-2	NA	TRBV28	CASSTVQGPGGGYTF	TGTGCCAGCTCCACCGTACAGGGTCCTGGGGGTGGCTACACCTTC
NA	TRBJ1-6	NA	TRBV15	CATSRVKGWPGSSYNSPLHF	TGTGCCACCAGCAGAGTAAAGGGATGGCCGGGAAGCTCCTATAATTCACCCCTCCACTTT
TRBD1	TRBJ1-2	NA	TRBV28	CATPDRAKTNYGYTF	TGTGCCACCCCGGACAGGGCCAAGACTAACTATGGCTACACCTTC
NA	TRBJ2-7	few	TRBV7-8	CASSFNRYEQYF	TGTGCCAGCAGCTTCAATCGGTACGAGCAGTACTTC
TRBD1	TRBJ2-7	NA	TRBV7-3	CASSLDRSYEQYF	TGTGCCAGCAGCTTGGACAGGTCCTACGAGCAGTACTTC
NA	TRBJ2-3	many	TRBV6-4	CASSDGRGHTDTQYF	TGTGCCAGCAGTGACGGGCGGGGGCACACAGATACGCAGTATTTT
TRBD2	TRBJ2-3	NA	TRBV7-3	CASSLTRGGSTDTQYF	TGTGCCAGCAGCTTAACTCGGGGGGGCAGCACAGATACGCAGTATTTT
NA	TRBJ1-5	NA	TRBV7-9	CASSLWGDNQPQHF	TGTGCCAGCAGCTTATGGGGGGACAATCAGCCCCAGCATTTT
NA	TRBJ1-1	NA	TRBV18	CASSRRAEGEAFF	TGTGCCAGCTCCCGCCGGGCGGAGGGTGAAGCTTTCTTT
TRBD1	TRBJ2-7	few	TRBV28	CASSLTGQGGYEQYF	TGTGCCAGCAGTTTAACGGGACAGGGAGGGTACGAGCAGTACTTC
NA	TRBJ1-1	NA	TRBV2	CASSGYGNTEAFF	TGTGCCAGCAGTGGGTACGGGAACACTGAAGCTTTCTTT
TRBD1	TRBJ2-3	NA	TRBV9	CASSRTGTDTQYF	TGTGCCAGCAGCCGGACAGGGACGGATACGCAGTATTTT
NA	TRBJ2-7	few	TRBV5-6	CASNTGMREQYF	TGTGCCAGCAATACAGGGATGCGCGAGCAGTACTTC
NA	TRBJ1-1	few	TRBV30	CAWSLGRNTEAFF	TGTGCCTGGAGTTTGGGGAGGAACACTGAAGCTTTCTTT
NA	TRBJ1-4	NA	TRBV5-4	CASSVPGGEKLFF	TGTGCCAGCAGCGTGCCAGGAGGAGAAAAACTGTTTTTT
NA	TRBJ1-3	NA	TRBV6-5	CASTLPGNTIYF	TGTGCCAGCACCCTTCCTGGAAACACCATATATTTT
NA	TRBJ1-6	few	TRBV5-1	CASSLEGRGNSPLHF	TGCGCCAGCAGCTTGGAAGGAAGGGGTAATTCACCCCTCCACTTT
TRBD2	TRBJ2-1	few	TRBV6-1	CASRLAGAGEQFF	TGTGCCAGCAGGCTAGCGGGGGCCGGCGAGCAGTTCTTC
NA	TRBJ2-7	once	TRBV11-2	CASTLRENPLYEQYF	TGTGCCAGCACCCTACGGGAGAACCCCCTCTACGAGCAGTACTTC
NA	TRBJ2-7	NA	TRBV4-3	CASSQDGGRVQYF	TGCGCCAGCAGCCAAGATGGGGGCCGCGTGCAGTACTTC
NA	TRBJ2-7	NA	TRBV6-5	CASTPLDKGNAEQYF	TGTGCCAGCACCCCCCTGGACAAGGGTAATGCCGAGCAGTACTTC
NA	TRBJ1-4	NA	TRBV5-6	CASSGRVYEKLFF	TGTGCCAGCAGCGGGAGGGTCTATGAAAAACTGTTTTTT
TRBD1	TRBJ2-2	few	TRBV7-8	CASSLTGGRTGELFF	TGTGCCAGCAGCTTAACAGGGGGCCGAACCGGGGAGCTGTTTTTT
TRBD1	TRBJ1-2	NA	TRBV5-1	CASSLATPGQNNLVF	TGCGCCAGCAGCTTGGCAACCCCGGGACAGAACAACCTTGTCTTC
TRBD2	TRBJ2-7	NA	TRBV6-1	CASSRTSDYEQYF	TGTGCCAGCAGTCGGACTAGCGACTACGAGCAGTACTTC
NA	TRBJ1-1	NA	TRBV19	CASSPRVGAEAFF	TGTGCCAGTAGTCCCCGTGTGGGGGCAGAAGCTTTCTTT
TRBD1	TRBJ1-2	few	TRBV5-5	CASSPSPTGGFGYTF	TGTGCCAGCAGCCCTTCCCCGACAGGGGGCTTTGGCTACACCTTC
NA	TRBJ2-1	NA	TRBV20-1	CSARQAGEQFF	TGCAGTGCTAGGCAGGCTGGTGAGCAGTTCTTC
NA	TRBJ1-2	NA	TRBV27	CASSPGSLYGYTF	TGTGCCAGCAGCCCCGGGTCACTGTATGGCTACACCTTC
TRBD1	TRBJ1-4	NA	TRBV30	CAWRGQGEKLFF	TGTGCCTGGAGGGGACAGGGGGAAAAACTGTTTTTT
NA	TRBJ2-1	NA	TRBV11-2	CASNLLRGNEQFF	TGTGCCAGCAACCTCCTACGGGGAAATGAGCAGTTCTTC
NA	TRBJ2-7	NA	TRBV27	CASSTTGFYEQYF	TGTGCCAGCAGTACTACAGGGTTCTACGAGCAGTACTTC
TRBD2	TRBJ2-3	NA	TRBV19	CASNPREVADTQYF	TGTGCCAGTAATCCGCGGGAGGTTGCAGATACGCAGTATTTT
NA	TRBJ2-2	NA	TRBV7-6	CASSLGLTRNTGELFF	TGTGCCAGCAGCTTAGGTCTGACTAGGAACACCGGGGAGCTGTTTTTT
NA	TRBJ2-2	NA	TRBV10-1	CASSEVSANTGELFF	TGCGCCAGCAGTGAAGTAAGCGCGAACACCGGGGAGCTGTTTTTT
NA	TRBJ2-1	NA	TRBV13	CASSLGSGEGLGNEQFF	TGTGCCAGCAGCTTGGGTTCGGGAGAAGGGCTAGGCAATGAGCAGTTCTTC
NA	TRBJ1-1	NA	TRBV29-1	CSVVHRGLNTEAFF	TGCAGCGTTGTCCACCGGGGTTTGAACACTGAAGCTTTCTTT
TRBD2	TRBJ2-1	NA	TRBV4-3	CASSRLRTSVYNEQFF	TGCGCCAGCAGCCGTTTAAGGACTAGCGTATACAATGAGCAGTTCTTC
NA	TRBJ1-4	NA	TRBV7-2	CASSPGAGNEKLFF	TGTGCCAGCAGCCCTGGGGCAGGGAATGAAAAACTGTTTTTT
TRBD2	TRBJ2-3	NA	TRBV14	CASSQSGGWGDTQYF	TGTGCCAGCAGCCAAAGCGGGGGTTGGGGAGATACGCAGTATTTT
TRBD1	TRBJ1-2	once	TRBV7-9	CASSLAPGGSYGYTF	TGTGCCAGCAGCTTAGCCCCAGGGGGTTCCTATGGCTACACCTTC
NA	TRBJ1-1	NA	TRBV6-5	CASSYRRNTEAFF	TGTGCCAGCAGTTACCGCAGAAACACTGAAGCTTTCTTT
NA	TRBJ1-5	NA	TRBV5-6	CASSWGHNSNQPQHF	TGTGCCAGCAGCTGGGGACACAATAGCAATCAGCCCCAGCATTTT
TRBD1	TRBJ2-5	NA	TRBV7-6	CASSSGTAQETQYF	TGTGCCAGCAGCTCCGGGACAGCACAAGAGACCCAGTACTTC
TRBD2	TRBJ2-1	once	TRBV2	CASVPVTSPNEQFF	TGTGCCAGCGTTCCTGTGACTAGCCCGAATGAGCAGTTCTTC
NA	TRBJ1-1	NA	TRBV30	CAWSVRQSQTEAFF	TGTGCCTGGAGTGTACGACAGTCTCAAACTGAAGCTTTCTTT
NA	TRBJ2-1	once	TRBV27	CAIGGGFNEQFF	TGTGCCATCGGGGGAGGTTTCAATGAGCAGTTCTTC
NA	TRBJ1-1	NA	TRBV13	CASSPQVWAGREAFF	TGTGCCAGCAGCCCCCAGGTTTGGGCGGGCCGTGAAGCTTTCTTT